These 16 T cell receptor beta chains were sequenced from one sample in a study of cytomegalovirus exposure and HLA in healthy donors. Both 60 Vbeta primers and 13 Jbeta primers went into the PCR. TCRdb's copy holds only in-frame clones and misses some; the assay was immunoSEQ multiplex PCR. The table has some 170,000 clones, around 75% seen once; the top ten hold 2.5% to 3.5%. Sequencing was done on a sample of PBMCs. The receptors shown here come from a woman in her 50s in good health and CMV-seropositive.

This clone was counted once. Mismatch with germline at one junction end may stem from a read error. The CDR3 bases are TGTGCCAGCAGTGACCACAGGGTAAACACTGAGGCTTTCTTT. It specifies CASSDHRVNTEAFF. The rearrangement links TRBV2 to TRBJ1-1; a possible D gene is TRBD1 (6 bases). CDR1 and CDR2 (germline): SNHLY, FYNNEI. This CDR3 is built from 14 residues.

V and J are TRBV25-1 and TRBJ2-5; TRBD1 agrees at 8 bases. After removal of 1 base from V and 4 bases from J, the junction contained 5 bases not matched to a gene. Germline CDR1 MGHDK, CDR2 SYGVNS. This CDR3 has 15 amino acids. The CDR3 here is CASSELGQVSETQYF. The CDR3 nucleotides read TGTGCCAGCAGTGAATTGGGACAGGTATCAGAGACCCAGTACTTC.

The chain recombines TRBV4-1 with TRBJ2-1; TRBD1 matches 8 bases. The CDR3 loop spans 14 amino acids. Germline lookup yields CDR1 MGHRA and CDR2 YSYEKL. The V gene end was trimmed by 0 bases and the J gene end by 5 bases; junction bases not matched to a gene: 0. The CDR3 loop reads CASSQDRGHNEQFF. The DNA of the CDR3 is TGCGCCAGCAGCCAAGACAGGGGGCACAATGAGCAGTTCTTC.

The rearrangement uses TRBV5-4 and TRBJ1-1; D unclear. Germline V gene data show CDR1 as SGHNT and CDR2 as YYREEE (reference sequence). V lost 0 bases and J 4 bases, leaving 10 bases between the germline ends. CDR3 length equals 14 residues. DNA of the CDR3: TGTGCCAGCAGCTTGGGTGGCGCGGGCACTGAAGCTTTCTTT. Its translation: CASSLGGAGTEAFF.

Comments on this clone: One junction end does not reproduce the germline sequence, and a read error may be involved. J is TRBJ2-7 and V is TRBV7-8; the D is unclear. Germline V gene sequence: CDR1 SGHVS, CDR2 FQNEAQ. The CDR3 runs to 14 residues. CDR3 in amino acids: CASTLLLNSYEQYF. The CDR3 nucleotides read TGTGCCAGCACCTTACTTTTAAACTCCTACGAGCAGTACTTC.

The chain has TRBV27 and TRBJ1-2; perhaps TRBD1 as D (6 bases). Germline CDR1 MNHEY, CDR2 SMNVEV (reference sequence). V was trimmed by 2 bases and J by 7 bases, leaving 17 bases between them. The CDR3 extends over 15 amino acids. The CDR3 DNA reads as TGTGCCAGCAGTTTAGGATCTCGGGGGGCCAGTGGCTACACCTTC. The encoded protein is CASSLGSRGASGYTF.

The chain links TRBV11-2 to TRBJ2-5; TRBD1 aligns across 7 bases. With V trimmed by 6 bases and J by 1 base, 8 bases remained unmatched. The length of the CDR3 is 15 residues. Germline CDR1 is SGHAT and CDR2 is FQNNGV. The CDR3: CASRWGGTVQETQYF. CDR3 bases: TGTGCCAGCAGGTGGGGTGGGACAGTCCAAGAGACCCAGTACTTC.

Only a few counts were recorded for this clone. Here the CDR3 DNA reads TGTGCCAGCAGCTTGGCCGCGGGCTACGAGCAGTACTTC. This translates into CASSLAAGYEQYF. This chain uses TRBV5-4 with TRBJ2-7, with a tentative D call TRBD2 (5 bases). This CDR3 has 13 amino acids. Trimming removed 0 bases at V and 3 bases at J, with 7 bases between. In germline, CDR1 is SGHNT, CDR2 YYREEE (reference sequence). The full variable domain, in which reference TRBV5-4 and TRBJ2-7 provide the parts outside the CDR3, is ETGVTQSPTHLIKTRGQQVTLRCSSQSGHNTVSWYQQALGQGPQFIFQYYREEENGRGNFPPRFSGLQFPNYSSELNVNALELDDSALYLCASSLAAGYEQYFGPGTRLTVT.

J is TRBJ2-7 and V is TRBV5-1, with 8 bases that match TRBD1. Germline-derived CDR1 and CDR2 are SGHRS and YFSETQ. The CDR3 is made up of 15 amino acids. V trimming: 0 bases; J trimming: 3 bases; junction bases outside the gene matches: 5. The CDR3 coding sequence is TGCGCCAGCAGCTTGGATCCGGACAGGGTCTACGAGCAGTACTTC. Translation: CASSLDPDRVYEQYF.

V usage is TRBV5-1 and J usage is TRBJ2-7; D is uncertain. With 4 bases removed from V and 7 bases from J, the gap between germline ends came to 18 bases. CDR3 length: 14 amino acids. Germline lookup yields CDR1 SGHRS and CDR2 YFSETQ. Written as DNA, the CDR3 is TGCGCCAGCAGCCTGGCAGTAGACAACGAGGAGCAGTACTTC. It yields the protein CASSLAVDNEEQYF. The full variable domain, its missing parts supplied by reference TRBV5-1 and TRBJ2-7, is KAGVTQTPRYLIKTRGQQVTLSCSPISGHRSVSWYQQTPGQGLQFLFEYFSETQRNKGNFPGRFSGRQFSNSRSEMNVSTLELGDSALYLCASSLAVDNEEQYFGPGTRLTVT.

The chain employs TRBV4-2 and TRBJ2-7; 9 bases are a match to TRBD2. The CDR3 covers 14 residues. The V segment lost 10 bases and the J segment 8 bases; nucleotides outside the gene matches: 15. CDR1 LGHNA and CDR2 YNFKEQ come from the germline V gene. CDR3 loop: CAICPTSGLVQQYF. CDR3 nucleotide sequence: TGTGCCATCTGCCCGACTAGCGGTTTAGTTCAGCAGTACTTC.

CDR3 residues: CASRDSVSYEQYF. The CDR3 nucleotides are TGTGCCAGCAGGGACAGCGTTTCCTACGAGCAGTACTTC. This sequence joins TRBV6-1 and TRBJ2-5, with a tentative D call TRBD1 (6 bases). The tail of the sequence fits TRBJ2-7 better, so the J call may be wrong. From germline, CDR1 is MNHNS and CDR2 SASEGT. This CDR3 contains 13 residues.

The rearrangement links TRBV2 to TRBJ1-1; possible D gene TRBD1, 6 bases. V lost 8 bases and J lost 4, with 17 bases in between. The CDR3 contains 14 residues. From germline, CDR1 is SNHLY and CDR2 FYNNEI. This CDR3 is CASRGRTGSTEAFF. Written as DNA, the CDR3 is TGTGCCAGCCGAGGAAGAACAGGGTCCACTGAAGCTTTCTTT. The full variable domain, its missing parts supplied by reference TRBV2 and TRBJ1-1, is EPEVTQTPSHQVTQMGQEVILRCVPISNHLYFYWYRQILGQKVEFLVSFYNNEISEKSEIFDDQFSVERPDGSNFTLKIRSTKLEDSAMYFCASRGRTGSTEAFFGQGTRLTVV.

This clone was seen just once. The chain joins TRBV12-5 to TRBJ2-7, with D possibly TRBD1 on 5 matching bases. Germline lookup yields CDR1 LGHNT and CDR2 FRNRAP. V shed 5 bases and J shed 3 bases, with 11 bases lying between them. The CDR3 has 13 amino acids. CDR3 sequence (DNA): TGTGCTAGTGGTGACAGCCACTACTACGAGCAGTACTTC. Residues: CASGDSHYYEQYF.

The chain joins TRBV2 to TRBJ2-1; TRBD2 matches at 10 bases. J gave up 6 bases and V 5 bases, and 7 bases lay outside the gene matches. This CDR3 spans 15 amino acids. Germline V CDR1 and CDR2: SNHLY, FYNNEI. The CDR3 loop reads CASSRLAGGTNEQFF. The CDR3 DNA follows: TGTGCCAGCAGTAGATTAGCGGGGGGCACCAATGAGCAGTTCTTC.

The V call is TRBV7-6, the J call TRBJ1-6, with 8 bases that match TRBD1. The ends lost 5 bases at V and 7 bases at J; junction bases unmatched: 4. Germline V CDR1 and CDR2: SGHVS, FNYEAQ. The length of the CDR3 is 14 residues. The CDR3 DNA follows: TGTGCCAGCAGCACCCAGGGGGCGAATTCACCCCTCCACTTT. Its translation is CASSTQGANSPLHF.